Sequencing of this TCR beta chain was carried out in a study of T cell repertoires in cytomegalovirus infection. Overall study context: Peptides in the study included HLA-C-restricted and HLA-B-restricted CMV epitopes.

One entry per CDR3 protein, called by TCRdb with MiXCR from the reads. Here the sample spans 250,000 to 300,000 distinct CDR3 sequences, roughly a fifth being singletons. CDR3 length: 17 amino acids. The V end lost 4 bases, the J end lost 1 base, and 17 bases lay between the germline ends. Study-level points and caveats: HLA-C-restricted CMV clonotypes gave the most frequent clonotype in two of eight donors.

A word on this clonotype: The antigen is unknown.

The genes are TRBV12-3 or TRBV12-4 and TRBJ1-3, with no clear D. The TCR originated in a human donor in good health (CMV status not recorded). Some clones in this sample may be carry-over from other donors' samples. Sequencing was performed on cultured PBMCs, taken from culture after CMV antigen stimulation. The CDR3 loop is CASSSPEGKPSGNTIYF. For the CDR3, the DNA is TGTGCCAGCAGTTCCCCGGAAGGGAAGCCATCTGGAAACACCATATATTTT.